The clone carrying this T cell receptor (beta chain) was recorded a few times. Germline values: CDR1 SEHNR, CDR2 FQNEAQ (reference sequence). The CDR3 is 14 amino acids. Trimming took 5 bases from V and 1 from J, leaving 12 bases between them. Original analysis: Estimation of nucleated cell counts was performed using reference gene primer amplification. Assay: immunoSEQ multiplex PCR; the TCRdb copy retains only in-frame clones and omits some. V, J and clone size reflect that table, while D and trimming were determined from the DNA. Of approximately 150,000 clones listed, about 85% are singletons. This sample is drawn from a study of blood T cell repertoires in COVID-19.

Sequenced input: peripheral blood. The origin of this receptor is a man between 65 and 85 years old who had recovered from COVID-19. The chain is built from TRBV7-9 and TRBJ2-7; D possibly corresponds to TRBD1 (6 bases). The CDR3 DNA reads TGTGCCAGCAGCCTACGGGACATGTCCTACGAGCAGTACTTC. Translation: CASSLRDMSYEQYF.